This T cell receptor (beta chain) emerged from a study of tumor-infiltrating lymphocytes in primary liver carcinoma. The authors made TCR beta cDNA from around 500 ng total RNA with a constant-region primer. Employing slightly modified ARM-PCR, three nested multiplex PCR rounds were run, and these gave rise to the TCR beta libraries. TRBV1-TRBV30 forward primers paired with a C-beta reverse primer were used in the first two PCR rounds, which ran approximately 10 cycles each. MiXCR was run by TCRdb on the multiplex PCR reads, yielding one entry per CDR3 protein. The repertoire includes about 180,000 distinct CDR3 sequences, about 60% of them detected once, and 65% to 80% sits in the top ten. This CDR3 is 12 amino acids long. Germline CDR1 MDHEN, CDR2 SYDVKM. The V gene end was trimmed by 3 bases and the J gene end by 12 bases; junction bases not matched to a gene: 5. To note about this clonotype: The antigen is undetermined.

Both blood RNA, taken from unsorted whole blood, and germline DNA were extracted. Study-level findings and limits: Because of bulk unsorted sampling, CD4+ and CD8+ repertoires were not subjected to comparison.

This chain links TRBV28 with TRBJ2-4; 7 bases fit TRBD2. Sequencing was done on a sample of peripheral blood. This receptor was obtained from a middle-aged man with primary liver carcinoma and hepatitis B virus infection. The CDR3, as DNA: TGTGCCAGCAGTTTCCTGGGAGGGCATCAGTACTTC. Protein: CASSFLGGHQYF.